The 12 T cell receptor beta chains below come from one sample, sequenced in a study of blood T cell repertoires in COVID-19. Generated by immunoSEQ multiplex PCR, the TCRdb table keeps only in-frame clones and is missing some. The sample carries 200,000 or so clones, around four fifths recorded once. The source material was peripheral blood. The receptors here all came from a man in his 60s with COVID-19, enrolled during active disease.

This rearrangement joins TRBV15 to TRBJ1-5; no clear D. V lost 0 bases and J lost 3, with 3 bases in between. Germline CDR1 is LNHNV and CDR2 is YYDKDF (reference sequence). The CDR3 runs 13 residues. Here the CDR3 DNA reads TGTGCCACCAGCAGAGAAGCCAATCAGCCCCAGCATTTT. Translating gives CATSREANQPQHF. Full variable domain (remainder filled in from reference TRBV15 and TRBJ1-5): DAMVIQNPRYQVTQFGKPVTLSCSQTLNHNVMYWYQQKSSQAPKLLFHYYDKDFNNEADTPDNFQSRRPNTSFCFLDIRSPGLGDTAMYLCATSREANQPQHFGDGTRLSIL.

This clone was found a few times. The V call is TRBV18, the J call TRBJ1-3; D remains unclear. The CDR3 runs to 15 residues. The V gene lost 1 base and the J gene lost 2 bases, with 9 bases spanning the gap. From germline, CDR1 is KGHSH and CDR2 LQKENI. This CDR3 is CASSPREIPGNTIYF. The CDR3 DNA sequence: TGTGCCAGCTCACCACGAGAGATACCTGGAAACACCATATATTTT.

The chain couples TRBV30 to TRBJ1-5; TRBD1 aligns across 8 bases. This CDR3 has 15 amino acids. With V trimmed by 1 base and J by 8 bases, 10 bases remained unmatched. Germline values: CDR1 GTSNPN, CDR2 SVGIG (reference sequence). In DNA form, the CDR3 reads TGTGCCTGGAGTGGCCCTCCTCAGGGGGCGAAGCCCCAGCATTTT. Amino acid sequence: CAWSGPPQGAKPQHF.

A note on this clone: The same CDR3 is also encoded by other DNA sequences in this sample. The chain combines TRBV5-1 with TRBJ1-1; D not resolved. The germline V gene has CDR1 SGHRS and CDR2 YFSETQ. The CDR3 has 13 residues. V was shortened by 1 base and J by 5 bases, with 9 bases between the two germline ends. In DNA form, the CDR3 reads TGCGCCAGCAGCTTGAACGGGGATACTGAAGCTTTCTTT. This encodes CASSLNGDTEAFF.

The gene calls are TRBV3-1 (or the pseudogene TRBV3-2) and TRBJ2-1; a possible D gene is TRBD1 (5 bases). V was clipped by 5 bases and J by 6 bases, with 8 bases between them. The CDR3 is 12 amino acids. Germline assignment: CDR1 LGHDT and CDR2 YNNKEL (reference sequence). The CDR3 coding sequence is TGTGCCAGCAGCTCGCAGGGCAATGAGCAGTTCTTC. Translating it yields CASSSQGNEQFF.

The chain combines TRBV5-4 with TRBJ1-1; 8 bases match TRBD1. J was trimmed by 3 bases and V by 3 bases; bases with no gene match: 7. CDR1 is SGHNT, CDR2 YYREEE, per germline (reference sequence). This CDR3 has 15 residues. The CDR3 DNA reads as TGTGCCAGCAGCTCCGGACAGGGCAGGTACACTGAAGCTTTCTTT. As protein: CASSSGQGRYTEAFF.

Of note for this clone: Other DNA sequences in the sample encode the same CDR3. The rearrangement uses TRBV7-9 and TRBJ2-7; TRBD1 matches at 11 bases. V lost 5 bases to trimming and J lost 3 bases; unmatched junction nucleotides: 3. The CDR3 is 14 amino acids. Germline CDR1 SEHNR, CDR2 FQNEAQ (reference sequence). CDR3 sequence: CASSQGQGGYEQYF. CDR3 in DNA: TGTGCCAGCAGCCAGGGACAGGGGGGCTACGAGCAGTACTTC.

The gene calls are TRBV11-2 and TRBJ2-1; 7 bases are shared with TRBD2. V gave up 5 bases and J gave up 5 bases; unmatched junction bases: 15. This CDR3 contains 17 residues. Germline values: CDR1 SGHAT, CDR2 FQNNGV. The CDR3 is CASSPNRVGDYNNEQFF. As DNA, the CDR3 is TGTGCCAGCAGCCCGAACAGAGTTGGGGACTACAACAATGAGCAGTTCTTC.

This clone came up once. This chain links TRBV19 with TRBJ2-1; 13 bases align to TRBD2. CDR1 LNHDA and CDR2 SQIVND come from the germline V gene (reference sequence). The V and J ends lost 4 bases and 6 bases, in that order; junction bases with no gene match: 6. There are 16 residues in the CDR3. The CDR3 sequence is CASSTSGTSGTNEQFF. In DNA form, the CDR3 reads TGTGCCAGTAGTACCTCCGGGACTAGCGGGACCAATGAGCAGTTCTTC.

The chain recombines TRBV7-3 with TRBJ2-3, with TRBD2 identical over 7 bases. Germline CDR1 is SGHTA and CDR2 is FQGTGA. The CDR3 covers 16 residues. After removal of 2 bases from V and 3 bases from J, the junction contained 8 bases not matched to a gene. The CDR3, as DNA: TGTGCCAGCAGCTTATTTGGGTCGGGAGGAACAGATACGCAGTATTTT. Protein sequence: CASSLFGSGGTDTQYF.

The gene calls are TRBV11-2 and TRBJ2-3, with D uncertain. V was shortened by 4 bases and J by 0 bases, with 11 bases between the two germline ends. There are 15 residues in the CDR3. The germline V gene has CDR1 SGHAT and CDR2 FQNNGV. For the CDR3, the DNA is TGTGCCAGCAGCTCCCCTCACACAAGCACAGATACGCAGTATTTT. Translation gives CASSSPHTSTDTQYF.

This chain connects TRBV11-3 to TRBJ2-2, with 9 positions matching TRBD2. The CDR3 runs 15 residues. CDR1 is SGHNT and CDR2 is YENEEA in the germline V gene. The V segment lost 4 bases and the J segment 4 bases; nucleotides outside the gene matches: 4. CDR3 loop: CASSWGGRGTGELFF. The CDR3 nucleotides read TGTGCCAGCAGCTGGGGCGGGAGGGGCACCGGGGAGCTGTTTTTT.